Listed below are T cell receptor beta chains from one sample, sequenced in a study of Ad26.COV2.S vaccination and SARS-CoV-2 variants. Sequencing used immunoSEQ multiplex PCR; TCRdb keeps in-frame clones, though not all of them. The table records some 350,000 clones, about 92% of them present only once. This sample comprised peripheral blood, obtained after recovery from COVID-19. The receptor set was obtained from a human donor who had recovered from COVID-19. CDR3s include the opening cysteine and the closing phenylalanine or tryptophan. D genes are given only for firm matches. Not every row has a clone size; where given, it reads once, few, many or a size class.

clone_size d_call j_call v_call cdr3_nt cdr3_aa
few - TRBJ1-6 TRBV12-3/TRBV12-4 TGTGCCAGCACCCTACTCACCAATTCACCCCTCCACTTT CASTLLTNSPLHF
- - TRBJ2-2 TRBV7-2 TGTGCCAGCAGCTTAAGTTCGGGCGGGGCCACCGGGGAGCTGTTTTTT CASSLSSGGATGELFF
- - TRBJ2-7 TRBV3-1/TRBV3-2 TGTGCCAGCAGCCAAGATTTTATGGTTAACGAGCAGTACTTC CASSQDFMVNEQYF
- - TRBJ1-2 TRBV12-2 TGTGCAAGTCGCTTAGTCGTCGACAGGGGGGGCTATGGCTACACCTTC CASRLVVDRGGYGYTF
- - TRBJ1-1 TRBV9 TGTGCCAGCAGCGTAGGAGTGGCTGTTACTGAAGCTTTCTTT CASSVGVAVTEAFF
- - TRBJ1-6 TRBV7-2 TGTGCCAGCAGCTTAGTGGGGGGACGGGGCTCCTATAATTCACCCCTCCACTTT CASSLVGGRGSYNSPLHF
- - TRBJ1-1 TRBV28 TGTGCCAGCACCCCGATCCGGCGGGACGGAAGGAACACTGAAGCTTTCTTT CASTPIRRDGRNTEAFF
- TRBD2 TRBJ2-5 TRBV5-1 TGCGCCAGCAGCGCGGGGGTTGGGAACCCACTTCAAGAGACCCAGTACTTC CASSAGVGNPLQETQYF
- - TRBJ1-1 TRBV14 TGTGCCAGCAGCCACGAGCGCCCTGAAGCTTTCTTT CASSHERPEAFF
- - TRBJ1-1 TRBV5-4 TGTGCCACTCGGGGGGGCCCCTCTTCTCCGGAAGCTTTCTTT CATRGGPSSPEAFF
- - TRBJ1-2 TRBV27 TGTGCCAGCAGTTTTTTGGGGTCCGATGGCTACACCTTC CASSFLGSDGYTF
- TRBD2 TRBJ2-3 TRBV5-1 TGCGCCAGCAGCCGTTCGGGGACTAGCGGGGGGGATACGCAGTATTTT CASSRSGTSGGDTQYF
- TRBD1 TRBJ1-4 TRBV27 TGTGCCAGCAGCTCCGGACAGGGCCTTGAAAAACTGTTTTTT CASSSGQGLEKLFF
- TRBD1 TRBJ1-3 TRBV10-3 TGTGCCATCAGTGAGTCGACAGGGAAGGGCTCTGGAAACACCATATATTTT CAISESTGKGSGNTIYF